This entry describes one T cell receptor beta chain. This sample is drawn from a study of T cell responses to AZD1222 COVID-19 vaccine. The CDR3 contains 15 residues. V gave up 4 bases and J gave up 0 bases, with 11 bases separating them. Germline V gene sequence: CDR1 LGHNA, CDR2 YSLEER. Only in-frame clones appear in the TCRdb table, and some are missing; sequencing was by immunoSEQ multiplex PCR. There are 66,000 or so clones in the sample; 79% occur only once, and approximately 23% lies in the top ten. The sequencing here drew on peripheral blood, taken on day 0 of MenACWY control vaccination. This TCR came from an adult in good health. The gene calls are TRBV4-3 and TRBJ2-3, with D perhaps TRBD1 (5 bases). The DNA for the CDR3 is TGCGCCAGCAGCCTCAGGGTTTCGAGCACAGATACGCAGTATTTT. Protein product: CASSLRVSSTDTQYF.